This TCR beta chain emerged from a study of shared clonotypes between healthy human individuals. Study in general: Plates per donor: three CD4 naive, three CD4 memory, two CD8 naive, one CD8 memory. Study-wide findings and caveats: Naive CD4 clonotype sharing across four donors was approximately 5%.

On this clone itself: Its matching antigen is unknown.

Using 200 ng DNA, approximately 27,000 T cell genomes, the sorted-subset replicate PCRs were run. Some clones are missing from TCRdb's copy, which holds only in-frame ones; the method was immunoSEQ multiplex PCR. This sample has about 1.1 million clones, with about four fifths found just once. The CDR3 is 14 residues long. V was trimmed by 0 bases and J by 7 bases, leaving 16 bases between them. Germline CDR1 is SQVTM and CDR2 is ANQGSEA. Material for sequencing was memory CD4+ T cells from PBMCs. The subset denotes: CD45RA-negative fraction. The receptor comes from a man between 18 and 29 years old in good health. Some clones in this sample may be carry-over from other donors' samples. The V call is TRBV29-1, the J call TRBJ2-7, with D possibly TRBD2 on 6 matching bases. The DNA of the CDR3 is TGCAGCGTTGAAGATAAGGCGATTCGGGGGGAGCAGTACTTC. Translation: CSVEDKAIRGEQYF.